Below are 16 T cell receptor beta chains sequenced from a single sample in a study of vaccination effects on CD4 cells after COVID-19. Only in-frame clones appear in the TCRdb table, and some are missing; sequencing was by immunoSEQ multiplex PCR. This table holds over 80,000 clones, 77% found once. These receptors are not linked to any known antigen. ViraFEST assay sequencing came after antigen-specific CD4+ T cells were expanded with viral peptide pools. Scientists isolated CD4+ T cells after a roughly ten-day culture period ended. Each participant was administered two doses of either the BNT162b2 or the mRNA-1273 vaccine. The specimen comprised CD4+ T cells from PBMCs cultured with HCoV-OC43 spike peptides, sampled after COVID-19 vaccination. Subset here: HCoV-OC43 spike overlapping peptide pool stimulation. These receptors originate from a human donor who received a COVID-19 vaccine.

This clone was picked up one time. V and J are TRBV18 and TRBJ1-5; the D is unclear. Germline CDR1 and CDR2: KGHSH and LQKENI. V gave up 1 base and J gave up 4 bases, with 11 bases separating them. This CDR3 region has 15 residues. The CDR3 region is CASSPLQTTNQPQHF. CDR3 DNA sequence: TGTGCCAGCTCACCACTTCAAACAACTAATCAGCCCCAGCATTTT.

The V call is TRBV9, the J call TRBJ2-5; TRBD2 aligns across 10 bases. The CDR3 sequence is 15 residues long. The germline CDR1 and CDR2 sequences are SGDLS and YYNGEE. V lost 6 bases to trimming and J lost 0 bases; unmatched junction nucleotides: 5. CDR3 protein: CASNPTSGYQETQYF. CDR3 in DNA: TGTGCCAGCAACCCGACTAGCGGGTACCAAGAGACCCAGTACTTC.

The rearrangement uses TRBV24-1 and TRBJ1-4, with 8 bases matching TRBD1. The V and J ends lost 3 bases and 3 bases, in that order; junction bases with no gene match: 8. The CDR3 totals 17 residues. Germline V gene lookup returns CDR1 KGHDR and CDR2 SFDVKD. The CDR3 region has the DNA TGTGCCACCAGTGATCCTGGACAGGGAGCGTCTAATGAAAAACTGTTTTTT. As protein: CATSDPGQGASNEKLFF.

In this sample, this clone turned up once. The rearrangement links TRBV19 to TRBJ2-4; D is unresolved. Trimming took off 10 bases at V and 10 bases at J, with 17 bases between the two ends. CDR3 size: 12 residues. The germline gives CDR1 LNHDA, CDR2 SQIVND (reference sequence). CDR3 region: CATPGEVEIQYF. The CDR3 coding sequence is TGTGCCACCCCCGGAGAGGTCGAGATTCAGTACTTC.

V usage is TRBV4-3 and J usage is TRBJ1-2, with a tentative D call TRBD1 (6 bases). Germline CDR1 is LGHNA and CDR2 is YSLEER. Trimming removed 0 bases at V and 6 bases at J, with 14 bases between. This CDR3 has 15 residues. The chain's CDR3 is CASSQDFYTGNGYTF. The CDR3 region has the DNA TGCGCCAGCAGCCAAGATTTTTATACAGGGAATGGCTACACCTTC.

The chain employs TRBV28 and TRBJ1-3; 11 nucleotides agree with TRBD1. CDR1 is MDHEN, CDR2 SYDVKM, per germline. After removal of 2 bases from V and 0 bases from J, the junction contained 12 bases not matched to a gene. This CDR3 comprises 20 residues. CDR3 protein: CASSLGSGQGAQHSGNTIYF. The CDR3 DNA reads as TGTGCCAGCAGTTTAGGGTCCGGACAGGGGGCCCAACACTCTGGAAACACCATATATTTT.

The chain carries TRBV2 and TRBJ2-7; TRBD1 is a possible D gene (5 bases). The CDR3 is 16 amino acids. Per germline, CDR1 SNHLY and CDR2 FYNNEI. V was trimmed by 3 bases and J by 0 bases, leaving 15 bases between them. The CDR3 DNA reads as TGTGCCAGCAGTGATTTGGGCAGGGAAAGCTCCTACGAGCAGTACGTC. This translates into CASSDLGRESSYEQYV.

The genes are TRBV19 and TRBJ2-5; 7 bases are shared with TRBD1. The CDR3 totals 15 residues. CDR1 LNHDA and CDR2 SQIVND come from the germline V gene (reference sequence). V trimming: 2 bases; J trimming: 5 bases; junction bases outside the gene matches: 8. The DNA of the CDR3 is TGTGCCAGTAGTATAAGGAGGACAGGTCAGGAGACCCAGTACTTC. Amino acid sequence: CASSIRRTGQETQYF.

This clone was observed a few times. The chain links TRBV7-7 to TRBJ2-3; D is unresolved. With 5 bases removed from V and 1 base from J, the gap between germline ends came to 13 bases. The CDR3 has 15 residues. Looked up from germline, CDR1 is SSHAT and CDR2 is FNYEAQ (reference sequence). The CDR3 bases are TGTGCCAGCAGCCCCGGCCGCGAAGGCACAGATACGCAGTATTTT. Its protein is CASSPGREGTDTQYF.

A single count supports this clone. The chain combines TRBV12-5 with TRBJ1-1, with D hard to call. CDR1 is LGHNT and CDR2 is FRNRAP in the germline V gene. V lost 2 bases to trimming and J lost 0 bases, with 7 bases between them. This CDR3 comprises 14 residues. The CDR3 here is CASGLQPMNTEAFF. In nucleotides, the CDR3 is TGTGCTAGTGGTTTGCAGCCTATGAACACTGAAGCTTTCTTT.

This clone has only a few counts. Written as DNA, the CDR3 is TGTGCCACCAGGCCCGGGCGGGGTGACTATGGCTACACCTTC. Its protein is CATRPGRGDYGYTF. The chain is built from TRBV15 and TRBJ1-2; D unresolved. The CDR3 length is 14 residues. Germline CDR1 LNHNV, CDR2 YYDKDF (reference sequence). Trimming took 6 bases from V and 3 from J, leaving 14 bases between them.

This clone was counted once. The chain couples TRBV12-5 to TRBJ2-5; 8 bases are a match to TRBD1. The CDR3 consists of 15 residues. V lost 1 base, J lost 5 bases, and 6 bases stayed unmatched. Germline V gene sequence: CDR1 LGHNT, CDR2 FRNRAP. CDR3 DNA sequence: TGTGCTAGTGGTTTGGGATACGGACAGGGTGAGACCCAGTACTTC. Its protein product is CASGLGYGQGETQYF.

This clone was counted a few times. The J gene is TRBJ1-1, the V gene TRBV29-1, with TRBD1 matching 7 bases. This CDR3 is built from 15 residues. V lost 3 bases and J lost 1; bases outside the gene matches: 8. Germline V gene data show CDR1 as SQVTM and CDR2 as ANQGSEA. Written as DNA, the CDR3 is TGCAGCGTTGATCTTGGCGGGACAGCGAACACTGAAGCTTTCTTT. It yields the protein CSVDLGGTANTEAFF.

The J gene is TRBJ2-3, the V gene TRBV30; TRBD2 is a possible D gene (5 bases). CDR3 length: 16 amino acids. Germline V lookup: CDR1 GTSNPN, CDR2 SVGIG (reference sequence). V lost 0 bases, J lost 2 bases, and 15 bases lay in between. The CDR3 is CAWSVGQSRDTDTQYF. CDR3 nucleotides: TGTGCCTGGAGTGTAGGGCAATCCCGGGACACAGATACGCAGTATTTT.

The V call is TRBV9, the J call TRBJ2-3, with D maybe TRBD2 (6 bases). The V gene lost 0 bases and the J gene lost 0 bases, with 14 bases spanning the gap. There are 17 residues in the CDR3. CDR1 and CDR2 from the germline V gene are SGDLS and YYNGEE. This CDR3 is CASSVGVRGGSTDTQYF. CDR3 DNA sequence: TGTGCCAGCAGCGTAGGGGTGCGGGGCGGGAGCACAGATACGCAGTATTTT.

The rearrangement joins TRBV5-4 to TRBJ2-5; maybe TRBD1 (6 bases). Trimming removed 4 bases from V and 2 bases from J, with 12 bases in between. This CDR3 region has 14 residues. In germline, CDR1 is SGHNT, CDR2 YYREEE (reference sequence). This CDR3 is CASSPGHLQETQYF. In DNA, the CDR3 is TGTGCCAGCAGCCCGGGACACCTACAAGAGACCCAGTACTTC. The full variable domain, rest sourced from reference TRBV5-4 and TRBJ2-5, is ETGVTQSPTHLIKTRGQQVTLRCSSQSGHNTVSWYQQALGQGPQFIFQYYREEENGRGNFPPRFSGLQFPNYSSELNVNALELDDSALYLCASSPGHLQETQYFGPGTRLLVL.